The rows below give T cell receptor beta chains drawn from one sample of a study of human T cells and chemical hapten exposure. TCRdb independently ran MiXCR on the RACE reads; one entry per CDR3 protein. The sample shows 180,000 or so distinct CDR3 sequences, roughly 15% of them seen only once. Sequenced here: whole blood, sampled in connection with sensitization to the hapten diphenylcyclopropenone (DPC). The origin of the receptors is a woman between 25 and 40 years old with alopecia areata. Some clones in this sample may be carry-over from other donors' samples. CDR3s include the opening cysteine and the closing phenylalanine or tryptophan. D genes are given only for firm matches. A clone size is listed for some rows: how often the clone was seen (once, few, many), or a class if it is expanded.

cdr3_aa: CASSILSTSTGGSPLHF; cdr3_nt: TGTGCCAGTAGTATATTATCGACATCCACCGGGGGTTCACCCCTCCACTTT; d_call: -; j_call: TRBJ1-6; clone_size: -; v_call: TRBV19
cdr3_aa: CASSLREDNTEAFF; cdr3_nt: TGTGCCAGCAGCTTACGGGAAGATAACACTGAAGCTTTCTTT; d_call: -; j_call: TRBJ1-1; clone_size: many; v_call: TRBV7-9
cdr3_aa: CASSQDLTVPNYGYTF; cdr3_nt: TGCGCCAGCAGCCAAGATTTAACAGTGCCCAACTATGGCTACACCTTC; d_call: -; j_call: TRBJ1-2; clone_size: few; v_call: TRBV4-3
cdr3_aa: CASLRTTRNGELFF; cdr3_nt: TGTGCCTCCCTACGCACCACCAGAAACGGGGAGCTGTTTTTT; d_call: -; j_call: TRBJ2-2; clone_size: many; v_call: TRBV9
cdr3_aa: CASSVETGAAELFF; cdr3_nt: TGTGCCAGCAGCGTAGAGACGGGGGCGGCGGAGCTGTTTTTT; d_call: -; j_call: TRBJ2-2; clone_size: -; v_call: TRBV9
cdr3_aa: CSARPGDTQYF; cdr3_nt: TGCAGTGCCCGACCCGGAGATACGCAGTATTTT; d_call: -; j_call: TRBJ2-3; clone_size: many; v_call: TRBV20-1
cdr3_aa: CASSSLLAGYGDTQYF; cdr3_nt: TGTGCCAGCAGCTCACTACTAGCGGGGTATGGAGATACGCAGTATTTT; d_call: TRBD2; j_call: TRBJ2-3; clone_size: -; v_call: TRBV5-5
cdr3_aa: CASSQSLNTEAFF; cdr3_nt: TGTGCCAGCAGCCAATCTTTGAACACTGAAGCTTTCTTT; d_call: -; j_call: TRBJ1-1; clone_size: -; v_call: TRBV14
cdr3_aa: CASSDNFSNSPLHF; cdr3_nt: TGTGCCAGCAGTGATAACTTCTCGAATTCACCCCTCCACTTT; d_call: -; j_call: TRBJ1-6; clone_size: -; v_call: TRBV25-1
cdr3_aa: CASSQGPFSTDTQYF; cdr3_nt: TGCGCCAGCAGCCAAGGGCCGTTTAGCACAGATACGCAGTATTTT; d_call: -; j_call: TRBJ2-3; clone_size: once; v_call: TRBV4-1
cdr3_aa: CASSSGQSNTGELFF; cdr3_nt: TGTGCCAGCAGTTCGGGACAGTCGAACACCGGGGAGCTGTTTTTT; d_call: TRBD1; j_call: TRBJ2-2; clone_size: -; v_call: TRBV27
cdr3_aa: CASRLRVFWDTQYF; cdr3_nt: TGTGCCAGCAGGCTCAGGGTTTTCTGGGATACGCAGTATTTT; d_call: -; j_call: TRBJ2-3; clone_size: -; v_call: TRBV6-2/TRBV6-3
cdr3_aa: CSVEDRGRGDYGYTF; cdr3_nt: TGCAGCGTTGAAGATCGCGGCAGGGGGGACTATGGCTACACCTTC; d_call: TRBD1; j_call: TRBJ1-2; clone_size: -; v_call: TRBV29-1
cdr3_aa: CSARDSVGQPQHF; cdr3_nt: TGCAGTGCTAGAGACTCGGTCGGTCAGCCCCAGCATTTT; d_call: -; j_call: TRBJ1-5; clone_size: -; v_call: TRBV20-1
cdr3_aa: CSVVLAGGSDEQFF; cdr3_nt: TGCAGCGTCGTCCTAGCGGGAGGGAGTGATGAGCAGTTCTTC; d_call: TRBD2; j_call: TRBJ2-1; clone_size: -; v_call: TRBV29-1
cdr3_aa: CASYPGQGSFGYNEQFF; cdr3_nt: TGTGCCAGCTATCCCGGACAGGGAAGCTTCGGTTACAATGAGCAGTTCTTC; d_call: TRBD1; j_call: TRBJ2-1; clone_size: once; v_call: TRBV9
cdr3_aa: CASSYSWGRGSYEQYF; cdr3_nt: TGTGCCAGCAGTTACTCGTGGGGGCGGGGCTCCTACGAGCAGTACTTC; d_call: -; j_call: TRBJ2-7; clone_size: -; v_call: TRBV6-5
cdr3_aa: CASRDRGSGNTIYF; cdr3_nt: TGTGCTAGTCGCGACAGGGGCTCTGGAAACACCATATATTTT; d_call: TRBD1; j_call: TRBJ1-3; clone_size: few; v_call: TRBV12-5
cdr3_aa: CASSLLAGPNEQFF; cdr3_nt: TGTGCCAGCAGCTTACTAGCGGGTCCCAATGAGCAGTTCTTC; d_call: TRBD2; j_call: TRBJ2-1; clone_size: few; v_call: TRBV7-9
cdr3_aa: CASRLGVGTNEQFF; cdr3_nt: TGTGCCAGCAGGCTCGGGGTCGGCACGAATGAGCAGTTCTTC; d_call: -; j_call: TRBJ2-1; clone_size: many; v_call: TRBV7-2
cdr3_aa: CASSGGLAGDYTQYF; cdr3_nt: TGCGCCAGCAGCGGTGGACTAGCGGGGGACTATACGCAGTATTTT; d_call: TRBD2; j_call: TRBJ2-3; clone_size: -; v_call: TRBV5-1
cdr3_aa: CASSTLLAGGHRETQYF; cdr3_nt: TGTGCCAGCAGTACACTACTAGCGGGAGGCCACAGGGAGACCCAGTACTTC; d_call: TRBD2; j_call: TRBJ2-5; clone_size: -; v_call: TRBV27
cdr3_aa: CASREEKQGLGQPQHF; cdr3_nt: TGTGCCAGCAGGGAGGAGAAACAGGGGCTCGGGCAGCCCCAGCATTTT; d_call: TRBD1; j_call: TRBJ1-5; clone_size: -; v_call: TRBV6-2/TRBV6-3
cdr3_aa: CATSRVGGRGPDTQYF; cdr3_nt: TGTGCCACCAGCAGAGTCGGCGGGAGAGGCCCAGATACGCAGTATTTT; d_call: TRBD2; j_call: TRBJ2-3; clone_size: few; v_call: TRBV15
cdr3_aa: CSVGAGRSAKNIQYF; cdr3_nt: TGCAGCGTTGGGGCGGGCCGGTCAGCCAAAAACATTCAGTACTTC; d_call: -; j_call: TRBJ2-4; clone_size: -; v_call: TRBV29-1
cdr3_aa: CASSLSLQGAILYGYTF; cdr3_nt: TGTGCCAGCAGCTTATCTTTGCAGGGGGCGATCCTCTATGGCTACACCTTC; d_call: TRBD1; j_call: TRBJ1-2; clone_size: few; v_call: TRBV7-8
cdr3_aa: CSARPTTGVKTQYF; cdr3_nt: TGCAGTGCTAGACCGACGACAGGGGTGAAGACCCAGTACTTC; d_call: TRBD1; j_call: TRBJ2-5; clone_size: -; v_call: TRBV20-1
cdr3_aa: CASSSGFYGYTF; cdr3_nt: TGTGCCAGCAGCTCAGGGTTCTATGGCTACACCTTC; d_call: -; j_call: TRBJ1-2; clone_size: -; v_call: TRBV28
cdr3_aa: CASSLNRGRNTIYF; cdr3_nt: TGTGCCAGCAGTTTAAACAGGGGTCGAAACACCATATATTTT; d_call: TRBD1; j_call: TRBJ1-3; clone_size: -; v_call: TRBV28
cdr3_aa: CASGPGQYQFF; cdr3_nt: TGTGCCAGCGGCCCGGGACAGTACCAGTTCTTC; d_call: TRBD1; j_call: TRBJ2-1; clone_size: once; v_call: TRBV7-6
cdr3_aa: CASSDLWSGYEQYF; cdr3_nt: TGTGCCAGCAGCGATCTCTGGTCTGGGTACGAGCAGTACTTC; d_call: -; j_call: TRBJ2-7; clone_size: many; v_call: TRBV21-1
cdr3_aa: CASSLGDRVNTEAFF; cdr3_nt: TGTGCCAGCAGCTTAGGGGACAGGGTGAACACTGAAGCTTTCTTT; d_call: TRBD1; j_call: TRBJ1-1; clone_size: many; v_call: TRBV11-2
cdr3_aa: CASSSRLEPYEQYF; cdr3_nt: TGTGCCAGCAGCTCACGACTAGAACCCTACGAGCAGTACTTC; d_call: -; j_call: TRBJ2-7; clone_size: many; v_call: TRBV11-2
cdr3_aa: CAWSLGGPGELFF; cdr3_nt: TGTGCCTGGAGTCTTGGAGGGCCCGGGGAGCTGTTTTTT; d_call: -; j_call: TRBJ2-2; clone_size: -; v_call: TRBV30
cdr3_aa: CASSPGDRGFF; cdr3_nt: TGCGCCAGCAGCCCCGGAGACCGGGGGTTCTTC; d_call: -; j_call: TRBJ2-1; clone_size: -; v_call: TRBV4-1